This T cell receptor (beta chain) was captured in a study of Graves' ophthalmopathy and Graves' hyperthyroidism. Study background: At initial diagnosis, peripheral blood was obtained, and this preceded any treatment.

Moderately to severely active ophthalmopathy under 3 months, CAS at least 3, NOSPECS at least 4. Diagnosis used clinical symptoms, serum thyroxine, TRAb, thyroid ultrasound and orbital computed tomography. Germline loops: CDR1 ENHRY, CDR2 SYGVKD. The ends were cut back, 4 bases at V and 1 base at J, with 5 bases in the middle. This CDR3 has 12 amino acids. Notes on the study in general: A majority of expanded thyroid clonotypes exceeding 0.001 frequency were likewise present in blood.

RNA transcripts provided the template for amplifying TCR beta CDR3 regions. RT-PCR in the first round used HTBI primers; a second-round multiplex PCR followed. One entry per CDR3 protein results from TCRdb running MiXCR on the multiplex PCR reads. Found here are 300,000 to 350,000 distinct CDR3 sequences, 17% of them singletons; the top ten hold about 12%. This clonotype came up many times. No antigen is known for it. The specimen sequenced was peripheral blood. This TCR was recovered from an adult man with Graves' ophthalmopathy. The genes are TRBV10-3 and TRBJ2-7, with unresolved D. The CDR3 DNA is TGTGCCATCAGTGGGATTTCCTACGAGCAGTACTTC. It yields the protein CAISGISYEQYF.